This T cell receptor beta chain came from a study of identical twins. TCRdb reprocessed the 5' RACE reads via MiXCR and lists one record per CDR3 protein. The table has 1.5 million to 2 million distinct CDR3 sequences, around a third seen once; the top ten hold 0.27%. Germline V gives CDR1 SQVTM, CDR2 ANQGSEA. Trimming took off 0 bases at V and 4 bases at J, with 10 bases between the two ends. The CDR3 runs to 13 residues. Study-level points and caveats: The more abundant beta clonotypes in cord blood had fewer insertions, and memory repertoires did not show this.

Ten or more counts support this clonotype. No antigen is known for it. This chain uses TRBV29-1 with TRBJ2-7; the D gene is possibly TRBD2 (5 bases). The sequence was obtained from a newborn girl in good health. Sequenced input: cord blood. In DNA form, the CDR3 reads TGCAGCGTTGAAGATTTTCGGGGATACGAGCAGTACTTC. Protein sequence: CSVEDFRGYEQYF.